This is a list of T cell receptor beta chains from one sample in a study of graft-versus-host responses after intestinal transplantation. Antigens for these TCRs are unknown. The table came from immunoSEQ multiplex PCR; TCRdb's copy has only in-frame clones and leaves some out. Altogether approximately 90,000 clones are present, 85% to 95% being singletons, with the ten largest covering approximately 5.6%. Material: unstimulated CD8+ T cells sorted from spleen or lymph node cells, obtained before intestinal transplant. The receptor source for this set is a human donor who received an intestinal transplant. The conserved cysteine and the conserved F or W are not part of the CDR3 here. D genes are given only for firm matches.

-	TRBV5-1	11	TRBJ2-1	ASSRENYNEQF
-	TRBV19	13	TRBJ2-4	ASSGGSLAKNIQY
-	TRBV19	13	TRBJ1-1	ASSMVGGVYTEAF
TRBD1	TRBV6-6	12	TRBJ1-1	ASSYSAGGTEAF
-	TRBV25-1	14	TRBJ1-2	ASSEPRVYRSYGYT
TRBD2	TRBV28	13	TRBJ2-7	ASILAGGLTYEQY
-	TRBV15	12	TRBJ1-4	ATSRKQSNEKLF
-	TRBV27	17	TRBJ1-4	ASSPLDQLAGETNEKLF
TRBD2	TRBV6-1	13	TRBJ2-3	ASSERLAGSDTQY
-	TRBV9	12	TRBJ2-3	ASSVTSGPNTQY
-	TRBV7-3	13	TRBJ2-1	ASSLTSSGYNEQF
-	TRBV4-1	11	TRBJ1-6	ASSQDRDSPLH
TRBD1	TRBV14	13	TRBJ2-4	ASSLGQGIKNIQY
TRBD2	TRBV11-1	12	TRBJ2-7	ASSFASGSYEQY
-	TRBV5-1	11	TRBJ1-6	ASTRRPNSPLH
-	TRBV6-5	12	TRBJ1-3	ASRNEPSGNTIY
-	TRBV19	13	TRBJ1-6	ASSINLRQGLPLH
-	TRBV29-1	10	TRBJ1-2	SVETGIHGYT
-	TRBV2	11	TRBJ1-5	ASTLGGNQPQH
-	TRBV5-1	12	TRBJ1-2	ASTGGRPGGGYT